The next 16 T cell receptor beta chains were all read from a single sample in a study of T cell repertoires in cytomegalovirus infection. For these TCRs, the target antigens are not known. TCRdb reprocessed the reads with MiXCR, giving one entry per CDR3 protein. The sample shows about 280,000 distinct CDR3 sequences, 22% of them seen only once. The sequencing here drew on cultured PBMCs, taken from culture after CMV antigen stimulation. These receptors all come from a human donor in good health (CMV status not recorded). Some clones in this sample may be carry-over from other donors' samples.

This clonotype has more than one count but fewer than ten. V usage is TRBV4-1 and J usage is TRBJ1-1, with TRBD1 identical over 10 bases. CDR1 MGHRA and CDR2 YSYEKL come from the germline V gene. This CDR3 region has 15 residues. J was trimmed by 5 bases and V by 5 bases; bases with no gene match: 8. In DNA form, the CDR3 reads TGCGCCAGCAGCGGACGACAGGGGGCTGGGACTGAAGCTTTCTTT. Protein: CASSGRQGAGTEAFF.

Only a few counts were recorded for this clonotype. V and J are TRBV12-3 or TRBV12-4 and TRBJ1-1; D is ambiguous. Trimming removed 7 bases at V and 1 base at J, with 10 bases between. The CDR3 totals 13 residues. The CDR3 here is CASTRTENTEAFF. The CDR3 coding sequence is TGTGCCAGCACCCGGACGGAGAACACTGAAGCTTTCTTT.

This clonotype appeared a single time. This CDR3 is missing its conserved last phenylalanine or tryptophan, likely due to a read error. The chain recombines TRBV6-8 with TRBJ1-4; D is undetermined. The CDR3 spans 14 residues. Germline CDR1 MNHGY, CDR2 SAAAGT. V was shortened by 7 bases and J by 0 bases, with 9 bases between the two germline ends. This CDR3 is CASKRTSTNEKLFS. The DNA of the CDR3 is TGTGCCAGCAAAAGAACATCAACTAATGAAAAACTGTTTTCT.

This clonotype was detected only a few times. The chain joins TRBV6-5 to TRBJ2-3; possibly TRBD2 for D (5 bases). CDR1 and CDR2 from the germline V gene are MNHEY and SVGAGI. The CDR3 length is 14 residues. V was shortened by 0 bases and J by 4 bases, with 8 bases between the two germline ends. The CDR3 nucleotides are TGTGCCAGCAGTTACTCCGTCGGGGCAGATACGCAGTATTTT. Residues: CASSYSVGADTQYF.

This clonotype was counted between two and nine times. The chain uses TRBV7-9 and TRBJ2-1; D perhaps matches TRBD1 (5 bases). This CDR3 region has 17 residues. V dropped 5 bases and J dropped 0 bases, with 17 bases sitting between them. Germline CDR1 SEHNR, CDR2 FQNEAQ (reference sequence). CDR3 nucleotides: TGTGCCAGCAGCGCCTATCACAGGTTCAACTCCTACAATGAGCAGTTCTTC. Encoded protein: CASSAYHRFNSYNEQFF.

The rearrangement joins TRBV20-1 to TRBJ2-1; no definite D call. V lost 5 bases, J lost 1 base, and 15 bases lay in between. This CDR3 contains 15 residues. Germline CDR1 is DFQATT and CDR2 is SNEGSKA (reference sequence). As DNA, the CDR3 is TGCAGTGCTGGACGACTTGGGGTTTCCTACAATGAGCAGTTCTTC. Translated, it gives CSAGRLGVSYNEQFF.

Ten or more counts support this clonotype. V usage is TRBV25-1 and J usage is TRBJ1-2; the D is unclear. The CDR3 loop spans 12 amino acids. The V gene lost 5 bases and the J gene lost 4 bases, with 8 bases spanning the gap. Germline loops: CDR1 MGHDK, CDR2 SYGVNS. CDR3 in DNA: TGTGCCAGCAGTCGGTCGGCCTATGGCTACACCTTC. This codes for CASSRSAYGYTF.

The CDR3 is CASRPLLGTGDGYTF. CDR3 nucleotide sequence: TGCGCCAGCAGACCCTTACTAGGCACAGGGGATGGCTACACCTTC. The chain recombines TRBV5-1 with TRBJ1-2; TRBD1 agrees at 7 bases. Unmatched junction bases numbered 13, after V lost 5 bases and J lost 6 bases. The CDR3 totals 15 residues. Germline V CDR1 and CDR2: SGHRS, YFSETQ.

CDR3 loop: CASSLEPGNTEAFF. CDR3 nucleotides: TGTGCCAGCAGTCTCGAGCCGGGGAACACTGAAGCTTTCTTT. The V call is TRBV27, the J call TRBJ1-1; D is uncertain. The CDR3 is 14 amino acids. Germline assignment: CDR1 MNHEY and CDR2 SMNVEV (reference sequence). The V end lost 5 bases, the J end lost 1 base, and 11 bases lay between the germline ends.

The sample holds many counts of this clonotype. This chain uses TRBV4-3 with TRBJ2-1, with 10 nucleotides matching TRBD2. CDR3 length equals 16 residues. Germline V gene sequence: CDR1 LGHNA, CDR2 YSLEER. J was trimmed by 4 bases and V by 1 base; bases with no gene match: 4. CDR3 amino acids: CASSQGLAGEYNEQFF. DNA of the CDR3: TGCGCCAGCAGCCAAGGCCTAGCGGGGGAATACAATGAGCAGTTCTTC.

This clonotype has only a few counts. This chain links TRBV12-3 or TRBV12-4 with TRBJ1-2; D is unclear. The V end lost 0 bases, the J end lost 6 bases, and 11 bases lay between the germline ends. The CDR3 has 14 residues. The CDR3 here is CASSLARVYHGYTF. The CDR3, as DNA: TGTGCCAGCAGTTTAGCGAGAGTGTATCATGGCTACACCTTC.

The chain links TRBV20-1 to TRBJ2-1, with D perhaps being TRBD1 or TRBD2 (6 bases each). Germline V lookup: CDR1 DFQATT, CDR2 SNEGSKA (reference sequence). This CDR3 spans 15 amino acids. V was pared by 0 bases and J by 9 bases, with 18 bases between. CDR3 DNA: TGCAGTGCTAGAGAAATCCGTCTCGGGGGCCGTGAGCAGTTCTTC. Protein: CSAREIRLGGREQFF.

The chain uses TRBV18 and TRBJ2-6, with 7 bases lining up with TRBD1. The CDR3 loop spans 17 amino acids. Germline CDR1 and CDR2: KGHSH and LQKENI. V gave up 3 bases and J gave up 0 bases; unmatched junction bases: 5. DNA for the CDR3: TGTGCCAGCTCACCCTGGGACAGCAGCTCTGGGGCCAACGTCCTGACTTTC. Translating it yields CASSPWDSSSGANVLTF.

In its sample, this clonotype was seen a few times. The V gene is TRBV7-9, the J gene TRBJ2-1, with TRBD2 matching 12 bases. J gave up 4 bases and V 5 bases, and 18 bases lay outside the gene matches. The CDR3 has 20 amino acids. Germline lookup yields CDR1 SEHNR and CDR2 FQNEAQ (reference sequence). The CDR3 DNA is TGTGCCAGCAGCCCCAGACTAGCGGGAGATTCGGTCTGGGCATACAATGAGCAGTTCTTC. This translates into CASSPRLAGDSVWAYNEQFF. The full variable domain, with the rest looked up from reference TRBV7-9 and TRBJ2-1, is DTGVSQNPRHKITKRGQNVTFRCDPISEHNRLYWYRQTLGQGPEFLTYFQNEAQLEKSRLLSDRFSAERPKGSFSTLEIQRTEQGDSAMYLCASSPRLAGDSVWAYNEQFFGPGTRLTVL.

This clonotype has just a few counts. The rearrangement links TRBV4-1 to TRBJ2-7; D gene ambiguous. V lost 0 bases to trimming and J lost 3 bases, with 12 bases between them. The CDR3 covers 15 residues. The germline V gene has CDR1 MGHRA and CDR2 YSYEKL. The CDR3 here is CASSQDPATGYEQYF. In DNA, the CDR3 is TGCGCCAGCAGCCAAGATCCAGCCACTGGCTACGAGCAGTACTTC.

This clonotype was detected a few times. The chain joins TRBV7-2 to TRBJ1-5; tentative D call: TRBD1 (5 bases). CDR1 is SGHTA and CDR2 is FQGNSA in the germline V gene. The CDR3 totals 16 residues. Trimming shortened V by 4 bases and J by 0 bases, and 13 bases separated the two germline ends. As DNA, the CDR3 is TGTGCCAGCAGCTCCCTGGGGGGGTATAGCAATCAGCCCCAGCATTTT. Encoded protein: CASSSLGGYSNQPQHF.